The subject of this entry is one T cell receptor (beta chain). These data are taken from a study of T-cell memory formation after mild COVID-19. The CDR3 is made up of 14 amino acids. Trimming took off 4 bases at V and 6 bases at J, with 16 bases between the two ends. Germline CDR1 and CDR2: DFQATT and SNEGSKA (reference sequence). TCRdb re-called the 5' RACE reads through MiXCR, storing one row per CDR3 protein. The sample has approximately 450,000 distinct CDR3 sequences; about 18% are singletons. This sequence originates from an adult woman who had mild COVID-19 (a few samples of this study predate the infection). Cell type and time point are not known. Sequences were obtained from PBMCs or a T cell subset sorted from them (not recorded which). The V gene is TRBV20-1, the J gene TRBJ1-5; D is undetermined. CDR3 DNA sequence: TGCAGTGCTACCCCCGCGGGAGATATTCAGCCCCAGCATTTT. It encodes CSATPAGDIQPQHF.